This entry concerns a single T cell receptor beta chain. Antigen unknown. The data stem from a study of CD8 T cells in Susac syndrome. Sequencing of TCR beta covered CD8+ and CD4+ T cells obtained from blood. Bulk CD8+ and CD4+ cells came from magnetic negative isolation; CD8+ TEMRA by FACS. The authors reverse transcribed roughly 0.5 to 1 ug RNA with random hexamers. TCR beta CDR3 was amplified by immunoSEQ covering 54 Vbeta and 13 Jbeta. TCRdb re-analysed the immunoSEQ multiplex PCR reads in MiXCR, keeping a single row per CDR3 protein. Among over 300,000 distinct CDR3 sequences listed, about 90% were seen once. General study findings and limits: The authors acknowledged that the study's TCR sequencing and HLA analysis involved relatively few individuals.

The sequenced material came from CD4+ T cells from PBMCs. The TCR sequence derives from a human donor with multiple sclerosis.

CDR3 nucleotide sequence: TGTGCCAGCAGCTGGGACAGGGGGCATCCCGGGGAGCTGTTTTTT. It specifies CASSWDRGHPGELFF. This sequence joins TRBV11-2 and TRBJ2-2; 12 bases align to TRBD1. CDR3 length equals 15 residues. Germline CDR1 reads SGHAT; CDR2 reads FQNNGV. The V and J ends lost 4 bases and 6 bases, in that order; junction bases with no gene match: 3.